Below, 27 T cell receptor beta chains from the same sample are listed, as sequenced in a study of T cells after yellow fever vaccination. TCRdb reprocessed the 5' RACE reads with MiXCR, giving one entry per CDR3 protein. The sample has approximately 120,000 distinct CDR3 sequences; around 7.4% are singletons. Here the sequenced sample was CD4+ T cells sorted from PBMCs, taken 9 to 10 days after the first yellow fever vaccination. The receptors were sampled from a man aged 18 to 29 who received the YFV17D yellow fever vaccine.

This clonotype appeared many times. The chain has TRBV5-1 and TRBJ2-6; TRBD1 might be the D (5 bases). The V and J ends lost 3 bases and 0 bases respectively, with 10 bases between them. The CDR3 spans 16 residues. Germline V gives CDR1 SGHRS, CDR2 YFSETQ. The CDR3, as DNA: TGCGCCAGCAGCTCTTGGGGCGGCTCTGGGGCCAACGTCCTGACTTTC. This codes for CASSSWGGSGANVLTF.

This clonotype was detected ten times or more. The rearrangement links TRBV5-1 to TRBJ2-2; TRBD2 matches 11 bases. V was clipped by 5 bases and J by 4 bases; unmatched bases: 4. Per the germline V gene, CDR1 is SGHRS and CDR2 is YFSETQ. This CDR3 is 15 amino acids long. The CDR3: CASSRTSGSTGELFF. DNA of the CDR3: TGCGCCAGCAGTCGGACTAGCGGGTCCACCGGGGAGCTGTTTTTT.

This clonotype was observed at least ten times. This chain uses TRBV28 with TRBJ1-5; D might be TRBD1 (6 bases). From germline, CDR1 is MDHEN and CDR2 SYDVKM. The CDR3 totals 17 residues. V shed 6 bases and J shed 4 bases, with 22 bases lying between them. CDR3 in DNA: TGTGCCAGCAGCCCGGCTGGCGGGGGCGCAGAGAATCAGCCCCAGCATTTT. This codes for CASSPAGGGAENQPQHF.

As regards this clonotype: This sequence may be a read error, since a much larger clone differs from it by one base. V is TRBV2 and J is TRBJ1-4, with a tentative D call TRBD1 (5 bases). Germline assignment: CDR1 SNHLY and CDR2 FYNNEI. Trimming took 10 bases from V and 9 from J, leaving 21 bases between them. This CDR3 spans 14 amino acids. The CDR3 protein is CAITTGRFDQKLFF. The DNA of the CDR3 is TGTGCCATAACTACGGGACGTTTTGATCAAAAACTGTTTTTT.

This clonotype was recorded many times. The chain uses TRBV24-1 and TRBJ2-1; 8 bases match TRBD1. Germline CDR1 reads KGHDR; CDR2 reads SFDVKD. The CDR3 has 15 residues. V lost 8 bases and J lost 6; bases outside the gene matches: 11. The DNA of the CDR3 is TGTGCCACCACCTCCCCGCAGGGGGCTGGCAATGAGCAGTTCTTC. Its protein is CATTSPQGAGNEQFF.

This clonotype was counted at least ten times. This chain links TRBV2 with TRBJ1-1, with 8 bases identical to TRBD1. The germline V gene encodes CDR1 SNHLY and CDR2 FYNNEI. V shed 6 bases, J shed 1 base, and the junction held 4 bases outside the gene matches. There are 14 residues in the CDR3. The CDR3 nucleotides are TGTGCCAGCAGCTTCGACAGGGGGAACACTGAAGCTTTCTTT. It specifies CASSFDRGNTEAFF.

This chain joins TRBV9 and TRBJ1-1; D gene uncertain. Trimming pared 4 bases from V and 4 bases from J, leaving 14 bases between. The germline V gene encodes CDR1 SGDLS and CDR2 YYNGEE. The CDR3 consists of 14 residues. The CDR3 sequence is CASSIDLTRTEAFF. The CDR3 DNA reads TGTGCCAGCAGCATTGACCTGACCCGCACTGAAGCTTTCTTT.

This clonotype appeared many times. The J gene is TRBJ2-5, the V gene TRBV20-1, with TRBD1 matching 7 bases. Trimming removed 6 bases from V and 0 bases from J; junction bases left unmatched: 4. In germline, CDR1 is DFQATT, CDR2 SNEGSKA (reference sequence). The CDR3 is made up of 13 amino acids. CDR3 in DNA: TGCAGTGCCACGGACAGGAACCAAGAGACCCAGTACTTC. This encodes CSATDRNQETQYF.

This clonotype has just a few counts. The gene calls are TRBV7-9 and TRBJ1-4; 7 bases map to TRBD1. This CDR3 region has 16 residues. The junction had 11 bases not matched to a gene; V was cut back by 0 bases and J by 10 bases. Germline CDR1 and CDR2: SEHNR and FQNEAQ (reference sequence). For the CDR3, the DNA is TGTGCCAGCAGCTTAGCGGGGACGACAGGGCTGGGAAAACTGTTTTTT. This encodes CASSLAGTTGLGKLFF. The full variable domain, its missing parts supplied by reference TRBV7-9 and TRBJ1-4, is DTGVSQNPRHKITKRGQNVTFRCDPISEHNRLYWYRQTLGQGPEFLTYFQNEAQLEKSRLLSDRFSAERPKGSFSTLEIQRTEQGDSAMYLCASSLAGTTGLGKLFFGSGTQLSVL.

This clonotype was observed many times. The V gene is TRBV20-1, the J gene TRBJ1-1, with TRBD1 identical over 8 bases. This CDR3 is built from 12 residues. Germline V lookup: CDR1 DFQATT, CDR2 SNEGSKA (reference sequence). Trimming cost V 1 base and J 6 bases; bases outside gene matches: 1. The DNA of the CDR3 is TGCAGTGCTAGAGGGACAGGGCCTGAAGCTTTCTTT. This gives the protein CSARGTGPEAFF.

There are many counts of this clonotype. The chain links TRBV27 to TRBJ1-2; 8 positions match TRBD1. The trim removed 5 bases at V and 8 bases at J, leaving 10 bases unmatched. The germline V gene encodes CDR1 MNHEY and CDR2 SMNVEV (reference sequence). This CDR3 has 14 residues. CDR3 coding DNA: TGTGCCAGCAGTAAGGGCGGGACAGGTGCCGGCTACACCTTC. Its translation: CASSKGGTGAGYTF.

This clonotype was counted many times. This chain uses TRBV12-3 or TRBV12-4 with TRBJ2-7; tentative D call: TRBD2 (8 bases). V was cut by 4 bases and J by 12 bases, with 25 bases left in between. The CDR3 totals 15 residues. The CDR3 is CASSSGGTVLSLRYF. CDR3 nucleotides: TGTGCCAGCAGTTCGGGGGGGACAGTCCTTTCGTTGCGGTACTTC.

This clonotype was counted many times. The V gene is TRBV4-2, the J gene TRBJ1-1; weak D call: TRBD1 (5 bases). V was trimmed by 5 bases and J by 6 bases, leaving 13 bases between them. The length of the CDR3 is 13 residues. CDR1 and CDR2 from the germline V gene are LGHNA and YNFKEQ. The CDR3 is CASSGREFAEAFF. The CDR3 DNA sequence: TGTGCCAGCAGCGGCAGGGAGTTCGCTGAAGCTTTCTTT.

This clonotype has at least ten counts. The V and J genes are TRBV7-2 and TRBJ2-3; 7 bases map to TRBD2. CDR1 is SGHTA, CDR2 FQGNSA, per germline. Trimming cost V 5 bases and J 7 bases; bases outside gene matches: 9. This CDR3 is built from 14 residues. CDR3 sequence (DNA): TGTGCCAGCAGCGAGAGGACTAGGGGAAATACGCAGTATTTT. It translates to CASSERTRGNTQYF.

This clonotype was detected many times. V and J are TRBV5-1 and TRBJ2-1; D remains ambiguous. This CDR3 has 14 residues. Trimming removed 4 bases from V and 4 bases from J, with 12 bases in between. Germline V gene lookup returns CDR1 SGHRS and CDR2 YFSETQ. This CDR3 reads CASSLGLGYNEQFF. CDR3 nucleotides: TGCGCCAGCAGCCTTGGTCTGGGTTACAATGAGCAGTTCTTC.

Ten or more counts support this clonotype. DNA for the CDR3: TGTGCCAGCAGTCCGTCTTACTACGAGCAGTACGTC. Its protein product is CASSPSYYEQYV. V and J are TRBV28 and TRBJ2-7; no firm D call. Trimming shortened V by 5 bases and J by 3 bases, and 8 bases separated the two germline ends. The CDR3 has 12 amino acids. The germline V gene has CDR1 MDHEN and CDR2 SYDVKM.

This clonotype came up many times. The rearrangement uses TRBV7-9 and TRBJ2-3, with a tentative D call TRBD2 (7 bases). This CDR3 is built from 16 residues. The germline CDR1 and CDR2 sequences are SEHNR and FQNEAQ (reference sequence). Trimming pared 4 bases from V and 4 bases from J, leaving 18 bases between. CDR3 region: CASSSRRGGGADTQYF. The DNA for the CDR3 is TGTGCCAGCAGCTCCCGTAGAGGGGGGGGCGCAGATACGCAGTATTTT. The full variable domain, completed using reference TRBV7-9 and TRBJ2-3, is DTGVSQNPRHKITKRGQNVTFRCDPISEHNRLYWYRQTLGQGPEFLTYFQNEAQLEKSRLLSDRFSAERPKGSFSTLEIQRTEQGDSAMYLCASSSRRGGGADTQYFGPGTRLTVL.

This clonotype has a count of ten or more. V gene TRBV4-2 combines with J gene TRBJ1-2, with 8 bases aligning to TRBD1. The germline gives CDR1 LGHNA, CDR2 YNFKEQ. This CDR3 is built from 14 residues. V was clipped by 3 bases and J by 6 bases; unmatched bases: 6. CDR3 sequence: CASSHRQGRDGYTF. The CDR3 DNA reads TGTGCCAGCAGCCATCGACAGGGGAGGGATGGCTACACCTTC.

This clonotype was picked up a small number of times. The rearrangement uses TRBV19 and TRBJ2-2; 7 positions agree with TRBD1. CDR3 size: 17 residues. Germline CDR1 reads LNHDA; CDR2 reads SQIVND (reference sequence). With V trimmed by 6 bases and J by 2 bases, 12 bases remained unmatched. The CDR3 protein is CASSPAPGQINTGELFF. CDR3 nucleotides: TGTGCCAGTAGCCCAGCCCCGGGACAGATCAACACCGGGGAGCTGTTTTTT.

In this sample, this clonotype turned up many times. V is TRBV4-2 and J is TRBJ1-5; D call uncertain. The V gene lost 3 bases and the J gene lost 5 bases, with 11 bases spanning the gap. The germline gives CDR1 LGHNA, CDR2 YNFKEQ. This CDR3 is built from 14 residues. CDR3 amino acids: CASSHLFGDQPQHF. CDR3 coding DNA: TGTGCCAGCAGCCACCTCTTTGGGGATCAGCCCCAGCATTTT.

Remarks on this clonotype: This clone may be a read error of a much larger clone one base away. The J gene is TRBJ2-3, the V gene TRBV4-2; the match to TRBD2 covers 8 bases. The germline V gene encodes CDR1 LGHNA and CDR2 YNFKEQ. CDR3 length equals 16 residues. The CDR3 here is CASSQHSGGSTDMQYF. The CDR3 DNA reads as TGTGCCAGCAGCCAGCACTCGGGGGGGAGCACAGATATGCAGTATTTT.

CDR3 region: CASRSPGQGAPDAPEQYV. CDR3 DNA sequence: TGTGCCAGCCGCTCACCGGGACAGGGTGCTCCCGACGCACCCGAGCAGTACGTC. The V call is TRBV28, the J call TRBJ2-7; 9 positions match TRBD1. V gave up 8 bases and J gave up 6 bases; unmatched junction bases: 23. The length of the CDR3 is 18 residues. Germline V gene sequence: CDR1 MDHEN, CDR2 SYDVKM.

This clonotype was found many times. The CDR3 here is CASRVPTGLSQIDSGANVLTF. The DNA of the CDR3 is TGTGCCAGCAGAGTCCCGACAGGGCTTTCCCAGATTGATTCTGGGGCCAACGTCCTGACTTTC. The genes are TRBV6-2 or TRBV6-3 and TRBJ2-6; 7 bases match TRBD1. Per the germline V gene, CDR1 is MNHEY and CDR2 is SVGEGT. V shed 6 bases and J 1 base; nucleotides not matched to a gene: 21. The length of the CDR3 is 21 residues.

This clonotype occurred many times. The CDR3 region is CASSRGQGVSNSPLHF. For the CDR3, the DNA is TGCGCCAGCAGTCGGGGACAGGGGGTGTCTAATTCACCCCTCCACTTT. The rearrangement joins TRBV5-1 to TRBJ1-6, with 11 bases fitting TRBD1. Per germline, CDR1 SGHRS and CDR2 YFSETQ. This CDR3 has 16 residues. The ends lost 5 bases at V and 6 bases at J; junction bases unmatched: 7.

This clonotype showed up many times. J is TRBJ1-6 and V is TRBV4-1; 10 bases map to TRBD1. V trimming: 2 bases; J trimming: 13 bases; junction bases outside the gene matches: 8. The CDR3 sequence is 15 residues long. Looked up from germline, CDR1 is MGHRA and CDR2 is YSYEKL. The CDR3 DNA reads TGCGCCAGCAGCCAACCCCGGGACAGGGGCTTCCCCCTCCACTTT. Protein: CASSQPRDRGFPLHF.

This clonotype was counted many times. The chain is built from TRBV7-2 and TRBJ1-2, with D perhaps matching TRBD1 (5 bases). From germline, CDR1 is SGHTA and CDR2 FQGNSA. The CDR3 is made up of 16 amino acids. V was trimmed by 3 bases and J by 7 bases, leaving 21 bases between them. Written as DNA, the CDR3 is TGTGCCAGCAGCTTGAATCCGAGTTTCACAAGGGGTGGCTACACCTTC. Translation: CASSLNPSFTRGGYTF. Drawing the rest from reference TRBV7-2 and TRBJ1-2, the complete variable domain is GAGVSQSPSNKVTEKGKDVELRCDPISGHTALYWYRQSLGQGLEFLIYFQGNSAPDKSGLPSDRFSAERTGGSVSTLTIQRTQQEDSAVYLCASSLNPSFTRGGYTFGSGTRLTVV.

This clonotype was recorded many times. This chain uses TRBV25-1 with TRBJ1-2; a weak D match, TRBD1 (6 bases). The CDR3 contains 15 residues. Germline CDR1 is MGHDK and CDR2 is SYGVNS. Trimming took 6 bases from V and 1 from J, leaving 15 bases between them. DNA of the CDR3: TGTGCCAGCAGGGCCGGACAGAGCCATAACTATGGCTACACCTTC. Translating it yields CASRAGQSHNYGYTF.